Included here is one T cell receptor beta chain sequence, with context. These data come from a study of blood T cell repertoires in COVID-19. Study as a whole: COVID-19 samples collected from the United States, Italy and Spain covered acute and convalescent phases.

Clones were read by immunoSEQ multiplex PCR, and TCRdb kept only the in-frame ones, dropping some. The sample has 100,000 to 150,000 clones; about 85% are singletons. In germline, CDR1 is SGHTA, CDR2 FQGTGA. Germline trimming cut 0 bases from V and 1 base from J; bases unmatched to any gene: 7. The length of the CDR3 is 17 residues. The clonotype originates from a man aged 40-55 years with active or convalescent COVID-19. Sample: peripheral blood. V is TRBV7-3 and J is TRBJ1-1, with 8 bases that match TRBD1. The CDR3 protein is CASSLTGTGGRNTEAFF. The DNA of the CDR3 is TGTGCCAGCAGCTTAACGGGTACAGGGGGAAGGAACACTGAAGCTTTCTTT.